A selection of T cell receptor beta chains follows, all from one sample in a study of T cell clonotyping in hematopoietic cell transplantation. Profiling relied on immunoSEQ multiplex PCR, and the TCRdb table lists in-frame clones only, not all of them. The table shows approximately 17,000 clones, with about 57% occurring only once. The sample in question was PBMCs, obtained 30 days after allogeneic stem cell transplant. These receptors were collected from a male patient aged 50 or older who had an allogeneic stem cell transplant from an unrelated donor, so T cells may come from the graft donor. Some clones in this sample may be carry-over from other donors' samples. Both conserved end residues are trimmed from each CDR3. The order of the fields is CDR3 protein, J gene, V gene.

cdr3_aa: ASSKTSGGTDTQY
j_call: TRBJ2-3
v_call: TRBV6-6

cdr3_aa: SVLENSNQPQH
j_call: TRBJ1-5
v_call: TRBV29-1

cdr3_aa: ASSRREAYNEQF
j_call: TRBJ2-1
v_call: TRBV6-5

cdr3_aa: ASSFRGRGNYGYT
j_call: TRBJ1-2
v_call: TRBV28

cdr3_aa: ASSPVGTPYQPQH
j_call: TRBJ1-5
v_call: TRBV19